This T cell receptor (beta chain) was sequenced for a study of blood T cell repertoires in COVID-19. Authors' analysis steps: Amplification of reference gene primers provided the estimated nucleated cell counts. Only in-frame clones appear in the TCRdb table, and some are missing; sequencing was by immunoSEQ multiplex PCR. That table is the source of V, J and clone size, and D and trimming were worked out from the DNA. This sample has approximately 140,000 clones, with about 85% found just once. V lost 1 base and J 3 bases, leaving 15 bases between the germline ends. The CDR3 consists of 17 residues. Per germline, CDR1 LNHDA and CDR2 SQIVND (reference sequence).

Material for sequencing was peripheral blood. The J gene is TRBJ2-2, the V gene TRBV19, with D possibly TRBD2 on 5 matching bases. This clonotype was sampled from an older woman with active or convalescent COVID-19. CDR3: CASSIVGGGGYTGELFF. The CDR3 DNA follows: TGTGCCAGTAGTATAGTAGGTGGAGGCGGATACACCGGGGAGCTGTTTTTT.